This T cell receptor (beta chain) was sequenced in a study of cytomegalovirus exposure and HLA in healthy donors. The PCR was carried out with 60 Vbeta primers and 13 Jbeta primers. Data came from immunoSEQ multiplex PCR; TCRdb stores just in-frame clones and leaves some out. The table lists about 83,000 clones, under 80% of them singletons. This clone came up once. The sequencing input was PBMCs. This clonotype was obtained from a man between 18 and 29 years old in good health and CMV-seropositive.

CDR3 in amino acids: CASSESPSGSTYEQYF. CDR3 bases: TGCGCCAGCAGTGAGTCACCCAGCGGGAGTACCTACGAGCAGTACTTC. V gene TRBV10-1 combines with J gene TRBJ2-7; 8 bases match TRBD2. Germline CDR1 and CDR2: WNHNN and SYGVQD (reference sequence). The junction had 6 bases not matched to a gene; V was cut back by 0 bases and J by 2 bases. This CDR3 comprises 16 residues.